This section outlines one TCR beta chain sequence together with its context. This entry comes from a study of STAT5B mutations in CD4+ large granular lymphocyte leukemia. The CDR3 runs 13 residues. Trimming left V 4 bases short and J 6 bases short, with 12 bases between. Looked up from germline, CDR1 is SGDLS and CDR2 is YYNGEE. Generated by immunoSEQ multiplex PCR, the TCRdb table keeps only in-frame clones and is missing some. Among approximately 23,000 clones listed, 60% to 85% were seen once. The sequencing input was CD4+ T cells from blood buffy coats. The TCR was taken from a human donor in good health. The V gene is TRBV9, the J gene TRBJ2-3; D gene ambiguous. CDR3 coding DNA: TGTGCCAGCAGCACCCGGGCGCTGGATACGCAGTATTTT. Its protein product is CASSTRALDTQYF.